Listed below are T cell receptor beta chains from one sample, sequenced in a study of OX40 agonist ivuxolimab in advanced cancers. Produced via immunoSEQ multiplex PCR; TCRdb's table is partial and in-frame only. Among roughly 73,000 clones listed, 84% were seen once. Specimen: CD4+ or CD8+ T cells sorted from blood, collected in a trial of the OX40 agonist ivuxolimab. The source of these receptors is an adult with an advanced solid tumor such as melanoma, head and neck, liver or kidney cancer. Both conserved end residues are part of each CDR3. Clone size is given for some rows only: seen once, a few or many times, or a class if the clone is expanded.

size: NA; V: TRBV19; CDR3: CASSTHTSGRDNEQFF
size: NA; V: TRBV14; CDR3: CASSQGLNRPQHF
size: NA; V: TRBV11-2; CDR3: CASSFQGGGAYNEQFF
size: NA; V: TRBV6-1; CDR3: CASVQDRGRETQYF
size: NA; V: TRBV11-2; CDR3: CASGLQGLGGYTF
size: NA; V: TRBV6-4; CDR3: CAIWCQVNEKLFF
size: NA; V: TRBV4-3; CDR3: CASSLKSGTTFLEQYF
size: NA; V: TRBV7-2; CDR3: CASSLATGGDHSPLHF
size: NA; V: TRBV6-6; CDR3: CASRRQGASQPQHF
size: NA; V: TRBV6-1; CDR3: CASSERTSGLDTQYF
size: NA; V: TRBV28; CDR3: CASSLGQFQETQYF
size: NA; V: TRBV28; CDR3: CASSLYPPRDRRADTQYF
size: once; V: TRBV11-3; CDR3: CASSPGPRTGELFF
size: once; V: TRBV18; CDR3: CASSERREGEQYF
size: NA; V: TRBV5-1; CDR3: CASSLGDNTNEKLFF
size: few; V: TRBV19; CDR3: CASSIAGSEAFF
size: NA; V: TRBV9; CDR3: CASSERDSISSYEQYF
size: NA; V: TRBV29-1; CDR3: CSVEERDRKYF
size: once; V: TRBV11-2; CDR3: CASSLDLGEAFF
size: NA; V: TRBV4-2; CDR3: CASSQDFTSPYYEQYF
size: NA; V: TRBV10-3; CDR3: CAISSGGDGDTQYF
size: NA; V: TRBV28; CDR3: CASSPGAKQWETQYF
size: few; V: TRBV11-2; CDR3: CASSPPGIQFF
size: NA; V: TRBV30; CDR3: CASRLQGAGEKLFF
size: few; V: TRBV18; CDR3: CASARTGFYEQYF
size: NA; V: TRBV28; CDR3: CASSSWTGKGYEQYF
size: NA; V: TRBV28; CDR3: CASSSATGGTYEQYF
size: NA; V: TRBV7-6; CDR3: CASSLTGSTYEQYF
size: NA; V: TRBV4-2; CDR3: CASTAIGGGTEAFF
size: NA; V: TRBV5-8; CDR3: CASSAFKYGSYEQYF
size: NA; V: TRBV10-3; CDR3: CATISGGATDTQYF
size: NA; V: TRBV11-3; CDR3: CASSFSRDRANEQFF
size: NA; V: TRBV6-5; CDR3: CASSYGQGGFSPLHF
size: NA; V: TRBV11-3; CDR3: CASSPGTGSRTDTQYF
size: few; V: TRBV28; CDR3: CASQTTGAGRYEQYF
size: NA; V: TRBV28; CDR3: CASRHTSGTSTDTQYF
size: NA; V: TRBV7-2; CDR3: CASSPFEGYF
size: NA; V: TRBV21-1; CDR3: CASSKQKPGWQFF
size: once; V: TRBV11-1; CDR3: CASSSAAGYQETQYF
size: NA; V: TRBV19; CDR3: CASTAGQGLYEQYF
size: NA; V: TRBV28; CDR3: CASSLWGAGSGPNTGELFF
size: NA; V: TRBV7-3; CDR3: CASSPGTGEGGYTF
size: NA; V: TRBV7-9; CDR3: CASSLALSGTPWGYEQYF
size: few; V: TRBV10-3; CDR3: CAISAGTYLKEDTQYF
size: NA; V: TRBV11-2; CDR3: CASSINGLANEQFF
size: once; V: TRBV7-8; CDR3: CASSSTARGGSYNEQFF
size: NA; V: TRBV7-2; CDR3: CASSLGSTDTQYF
size: few; V: TRBV14; CDR3: CASMLSRDSSWSGYTF
size: NA; V: TRBV9; CDR3: CASSARSGGTSATDTQYF
size: few; V: TRBV28; CDR3: CASSPLRLRDRNNYGYTF
size: NA; V: TRBV6-5; CDR3: CASKLAGTQYF
size: NA; V: TRBV5-8; CDR3: CASSFLKRYF
size: NA; V: TRBV30; CDR3: CAWSPDRAGTQYF